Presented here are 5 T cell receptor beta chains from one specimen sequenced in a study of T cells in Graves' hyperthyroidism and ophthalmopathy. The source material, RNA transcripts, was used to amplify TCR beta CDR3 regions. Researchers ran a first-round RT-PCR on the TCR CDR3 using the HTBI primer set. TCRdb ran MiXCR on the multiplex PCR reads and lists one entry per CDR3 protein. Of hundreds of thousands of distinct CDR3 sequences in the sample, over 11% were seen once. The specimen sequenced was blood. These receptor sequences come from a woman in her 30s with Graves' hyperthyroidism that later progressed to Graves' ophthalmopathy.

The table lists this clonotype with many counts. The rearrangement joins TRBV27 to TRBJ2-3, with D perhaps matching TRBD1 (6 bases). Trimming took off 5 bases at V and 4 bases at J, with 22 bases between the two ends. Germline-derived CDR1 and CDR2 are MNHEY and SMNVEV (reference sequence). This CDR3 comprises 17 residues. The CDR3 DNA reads TGTGCCAGCAGTCCCCTAATTGATGGGGGCGCATCAGATACGCAGTATTTT. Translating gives CASSPLIDGGASDTQYF.

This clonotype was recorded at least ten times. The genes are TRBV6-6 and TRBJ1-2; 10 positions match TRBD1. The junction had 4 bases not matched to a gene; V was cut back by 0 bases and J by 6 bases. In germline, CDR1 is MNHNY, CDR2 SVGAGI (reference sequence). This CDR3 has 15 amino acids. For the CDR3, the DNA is TGTGCCAGCAGTTACTCGACAGGGGGCCTGAATGGCTACACCTTC. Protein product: CASSYSTGGLNGYTF.

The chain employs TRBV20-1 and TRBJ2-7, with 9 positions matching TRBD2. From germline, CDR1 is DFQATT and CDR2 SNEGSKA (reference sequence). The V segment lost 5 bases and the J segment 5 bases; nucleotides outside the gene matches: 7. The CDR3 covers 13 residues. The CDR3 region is CSADYSGGDEQYF. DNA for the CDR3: TGCAGTGCTGATTATAGCGGGGGCGACGAGCAGTACTTC.

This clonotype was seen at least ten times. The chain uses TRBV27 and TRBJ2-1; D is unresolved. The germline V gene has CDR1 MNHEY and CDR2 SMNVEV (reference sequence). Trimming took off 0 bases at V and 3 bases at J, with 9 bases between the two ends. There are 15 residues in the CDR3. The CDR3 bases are TGTGCCAGCAGTTTATCGCTCCCTAACTACAATGAGCAGTTCTTC. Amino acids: CASSLSLPNYNEQFF.

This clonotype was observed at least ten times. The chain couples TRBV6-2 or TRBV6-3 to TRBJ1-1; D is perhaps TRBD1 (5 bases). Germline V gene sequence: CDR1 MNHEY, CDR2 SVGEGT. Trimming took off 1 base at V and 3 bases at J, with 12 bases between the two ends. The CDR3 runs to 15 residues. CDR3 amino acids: CASSYFSAGHTEAFF. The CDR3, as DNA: TGTGCCAGCAGTTACTTCTCGGCGGGACACACTGAAGCTTTCTTT.